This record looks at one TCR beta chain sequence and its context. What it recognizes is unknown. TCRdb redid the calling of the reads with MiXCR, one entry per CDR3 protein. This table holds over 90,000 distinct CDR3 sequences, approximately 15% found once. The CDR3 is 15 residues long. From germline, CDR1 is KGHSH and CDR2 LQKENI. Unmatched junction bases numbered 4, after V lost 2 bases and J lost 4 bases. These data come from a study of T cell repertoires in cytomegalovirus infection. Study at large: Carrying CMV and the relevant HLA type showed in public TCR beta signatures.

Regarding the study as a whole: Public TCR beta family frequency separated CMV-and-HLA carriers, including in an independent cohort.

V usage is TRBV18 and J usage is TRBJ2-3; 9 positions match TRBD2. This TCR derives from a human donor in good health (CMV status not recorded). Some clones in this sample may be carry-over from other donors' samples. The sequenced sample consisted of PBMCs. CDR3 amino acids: CASSPLAGEADTQYF. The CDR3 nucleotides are TGTGCCAGCTCACCATTAGCGGGGGAAGCAGATACGCAGTATTTT.